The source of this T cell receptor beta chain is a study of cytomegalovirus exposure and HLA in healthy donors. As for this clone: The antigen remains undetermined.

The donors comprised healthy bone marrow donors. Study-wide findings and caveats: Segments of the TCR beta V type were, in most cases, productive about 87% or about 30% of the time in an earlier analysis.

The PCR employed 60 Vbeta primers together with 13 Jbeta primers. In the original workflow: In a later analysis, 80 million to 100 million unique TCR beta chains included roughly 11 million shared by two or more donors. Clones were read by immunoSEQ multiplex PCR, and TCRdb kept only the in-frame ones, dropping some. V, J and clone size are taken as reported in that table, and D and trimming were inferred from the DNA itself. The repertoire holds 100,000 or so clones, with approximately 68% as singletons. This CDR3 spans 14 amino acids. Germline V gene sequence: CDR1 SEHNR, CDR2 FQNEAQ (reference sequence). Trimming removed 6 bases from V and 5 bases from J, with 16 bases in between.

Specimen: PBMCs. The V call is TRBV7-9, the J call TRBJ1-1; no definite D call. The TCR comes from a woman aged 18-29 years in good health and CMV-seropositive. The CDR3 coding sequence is TGTGCCAGCAGGATGGGAGGAAGGGAGACTGAAGCTTTCTTT. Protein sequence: CASRMGGRETEAFF.